Listed here are 26 T cell receptor beta chains from one sample, sequenced in a study of blood T cell repertoires in COVID-19. Only in-frame clones appear in the TCRdb table, and some are missing; sequencing was by immunoSEQ multiplex PCR. The repertoire holds hundreds of thousands of clones, with 80% to 90% as singletons. Sequenced sample: PBMCs or T cells enriched from blood (not recorded which). The receptors originated from a man aged 25-45 years who had recovered from COVID-19.

This chain joins TRBV11-2 and TRBJ1-1; 7 positions match TRBD1. In germline, CDR1 is SGHAT, CDR2 FQNNGV. The CDR3 loop spans 15 amino acids. J lost 0 bases, V lost 3 bases, and 4 bases had no gene match. Here the CDR3 DNA reads TGTGCCAGCAGCTTCGCCGGGACAGTGAACACTGAAGCTTTCTTT. Translated, it gives CASSFAGTVNTEAFF.

The J gene is TRBJ2-1, the V gene TRBV24-1; maybe TRBD2 (6 bases). Germline CDR1 and CDR2: KGHDR and SFDVKD. This CDR3 comprises 15 residues. Between the trimmed V and J ends, which lost 3 bases and 4 bases, there was a span of 12 bases. CDR3 residues: CATSDPGSKYNEQFF. As DNA, the CDR3 is TGTGCCACCAGTGATCCCGGGAGCAAATACAATGAGCAGTTCTTC.

The chain is built from TRBV18 and TRBJ2-6; 7 bases align to TRBD1. Per the germline V gene, CDR1 is KGHSH and CDR2 is LQKENI. The J segment lost 2 bases and the V segment lost 1 base, leaving 5 bases of the junction unmatched. The CDR3 extends over 17 amino acids. CDR3 region: CASSPQGAGTGANVLTF. The CDR3 coding sequence is TGTGCCAGCTCACCACAGGGGGCTGGGACTGGGGCCAACGTCCTGACTTTC.

The genes are TRBV7-8 and TRBJ2-1; 10 nucleotides agree with TRBD2. The CDR3 is 14 amino acids. CDR1 is SGHVS and CDR2 is FQNEAQ in the germline V gene. V lost 1 base, J lost 15 bases, and 9 bases stayed unmatched. The CDR3 DNA sequence: TGTGCCAGCAGCTTAGGGGGTGCTAGCGGGAGACCGTTCTTC. Translation: CASSLGGASGRPFF.

The chain couples TRBV10-3 to TRBJ1-6; TRBD1 agrees at 10 bases. J was trimmed by 8 bases and V by 3 bases; bases with no gene match: 10. CDR1 and CDR2 (germline): ENHRY, SYGVKD. The length of the CDR3 is 17 residues. The CDR3 sequence is CAISERIETGGDSPLHF. The CDR3 DNA is TGTGCCATCAGTGAACGGATTGAGACAGGGGGCGATTCACCCCTCCACTTT.

The chain carries TRBV12-5 and TRBJ2-2, with TRBD1 as a possible D gene (5 bases). The CDR3 length is 15 residues. V lost 7 bases to trimming and J lost 7 bases, with 19 bases between them. Germline V gene sequence: CDR1 LGHNT, CDR2 FRNRAP. The CDR3: CASVSEEWGGGELFF. The CDR3 coding sequence is TGTGCTAGTGTATCTGAAGAGTGGGGCGGCGGGGAGCTGTTTTTT.

The CDR3 loop is CASSPRTTSAGNTIYF. In DNA form, the CDR3 reads TGTGCCAGCTCACCGCGAACTACTTCCGCTGGAAACACCATATATTTT. V usage is TRBV18 and J usage is TRBJ1-3; no clear D gene. Trimming pared 3 bases from V and 2 bases from J, leaving 14 bases between. The CDR3 is 16 amino acids. Germline CDR1 and CDR2: KGHSH and LQKENI.

This clone was observed a few times. The junction and the germline gene differ at one end; a read error may be behind it. The chain links TRBV15 to TRBJ1-5; 9 nucleotides agree with TRBD1. This CDR3 is 15 amino acids long. Germline assignment: CDR1 LNHNV and CDR2 YYDKDF (reference sequence). The CDR3 region is CAASFGTGKNQPQHF. The DNA for the CDR3 is TGTGCCGCCAGCTTTGGGACAGGGAAGAATCAGCCCCAGCATTTT.

The rearrangement joins TRBV4-1 to TRBJ2-1; D may be TRBD2 (5 bases). Germline V gives CDR1 MGHRA, CDR2 YSYEKL. The V and J ends lost 7 bases and 15 bases respectively, with 22 bases between them. CDR3 length: 13 amino acids. The CDR3 region has the DNA TGCGCCAGCACCCCAGCCGCGGGCCAACGGTGGTTCTTC. Its protein is CASTPAAGQRWFF.

This clone has only one observation. J is TRBJ2-1 and V is TRBV5-4; weak D call: TRBD2 (5 bases). V was pared by 0 bases and J by 5 bases, with 15 bases between. The CDR3 covers 16 residues. Germline CDR1 SGHNT, CDR2 YYREEE (reference sequence). CDR3 DNA sequence: TGTGCCAGCAGCTTGGGTTTGCAGCGGAGAGACAATGAGCAGTTCTTC. Its protein product is CASSLGLQRRDNEQFF.

The chain uses TRBV28 and TRBJ2-1, with 8 nucleotides matching TRBD2. CDR1 and CDR2 from the germline V gene are MDHEN and SYDVKM. Trimming removed 2 bases from V and 9 bases from J; junction bases left unmatched: 15. This CDR3 region has 17 residues. CDR3 region: CASSLRLSGSPRGEQFF. In DNA form, the CDR3 reads TGTGCCAGCAGTTTAAGGTTGAGCGGGAGCCCGAGGGGTGAGCAGTTCTTC.

This clone was found a few times. The chain employs TRBV7-9 and TRBJ2-3; no reliable D call. With 1 base removed from V and 0 bases from J, the gap between germline ends came to 11 bases. CDR1 is SEHNR, CDR2 FQNEAQ, per germline (reference sequence). The CDR3 runs 16 residues. CDR3 bases: TGTGCCAGCAGCTTAGGCATAATCACTAGCACAGATACGCAGTATTTT. Encoded protein: CASSLGIITSTDTQYF.

As to this clone: A read error may be the cause here, since a much bigger clone is one base away. The chain recombines TRBV7-9 with TRBJ2-5, with TRBD2 identical over 10 bases. This CDR3 has 14 residues. Trimming cost V 4 bases and J 4 bases; bases outside gene matches: 3. CDR1 is SEHNR and CDR2 is FQNEAQ in the germline V gene (reference sequence). DNA for the CDR3: TGTGCCAGCAGCTCTAGCGGGAGAGGAGAGACCCAGTACTTC. Amino acids: CASSSSGRGETQYF.

The genes are TRBV19 and TRBJ2-7, with D perhaps TRBD1 (6 bases). This CDR3 has 14 residues. Trimming removed 3 bases from V and 2 bases from J, with 11 bases in between. Looked up from germline, CDR1 is LNHDA and CDR2 is SQIVND (reference sequence). The CDR3 nucleotides read TGTGCCAGTAGTATCGGGACACCCCCCTACGAGCAGTACTTC. Its protein product is CASSIGTPPYEQYF.

V gene TRBV7-3 combines with J gene TRBJ2-1, with 12 bases aligning to TRBD2. Germline values: CDR1 SGHTA, CDR2 FQGTGA. The CDR3 spans 16 residues. The trim removed 6 bases at V and 8 bases at J, leaving 11 bases unmatched. The CDR3 here is CASSQTGLAGGYEQFF. Here the CDR3 DNA reads TGTGCCAGCAGTCAAACGGGACTAGCGGGTGGCTATGAGCAGTTCTTC.

The CDR3 here is CASSLGLRLVGDTQYF. The CDR3 DNA reads TGTGCCAGCAGCTTAGGATTGAGACTCGTGGGAGATACGCAGTATTTT. The genes are TRBV7-6 and TRBJ2-3, with D unclear. This CDR3 region has 16 residues. The germline V gene encodes CDR1 SGHVS and CDR2 FNYEAQ. V lost 1 base and J lost 5, with 16 bases in between.

The chain combines TRBV7-6 with TRBJ2-1; D might be TRBD2 (5 bases). V lost 1 base to trimming and J lost 0 bases, with 10 bases between them. Per germline, CDR1 SGHVS and CDR2 FNYEAQ. CDR3 length: 16 amino acids. CDR3 nucleotides: TGTGCCAGCAGCTTAGGTCCCAGCGGCTCCTACAATGAGCAGTTCTTC. Residues: CASSLGPSGSYNEQFF.

The CDR3 DNA is TGTGCCAGCAGTTCTTCCGGGACAGTGAACACTGAAGCTTTCTTT. Translated, it gives CASSSSGTVNTEAFF. The chain links TRBV27 to TRBJ1-1, with 7 bases fitting TRBD1. The junction had 5 bases not matched to a gene; V was cut back by 4 bases and J by 0 bases. The CDR3 consists of 15 residues. Germline CDR1 is MNHEY and CDR2 is SMNVEV (reference sequence).

The J gene is TRBJ1-2, the V gene TRBV19, with D maybe TRBD1 (6 bases). This CDR3 comprises 13 residues. Germline CDR1 LNHDA, CDR2 SQIVND (reference sequence). V dropped 7 bases and J dropped 3 bases, with 12 bases sitting between them. For the CDR3, the DNA is TGTGCCAGTACAATTCAGGGGTACTATGGCTACACCTTC. This encodes CASTIQGYYGYTF.

Of note for this clone: This sample also contains other DNA sequences that code for the same CDR3. The CDR3 region is CASSIGRGNTEAFF. The CDR3 DNA is TGTGCCAGTAGTATCGGGAGGGGGAACACTGAAGCTTTCTTT. The chain uses TRBV19 and TRBJ1-1, with a tentative D call TRBD1 (5 bases). V was clipped by 3 bases and J by 1 base, with 9 bases between them. The CDR3 loop spans 14 amino acids. Germline V gene data show CDR1 as LNHDA and CDR2 as SQIVND (reference sequence).

The chain has TRBV20-1 and TRBJ2-3; D call uncertain. Trimming cost V 6 bases and J 7 bases, with 11 bases left between them. The CDR3 consists of 11 residues. Per germline, CDR1 DFQATT and CDR2 SNEGSKA (reference sequence). This CDR3 is CSAPGSHTQYF. Written as DNA, the CDR3 is TGCAGTGCGCCAGGTTCTCATACGCAGTATTTT.

In the case of this clone: This same CDR3 is encoded by further DNA sequences in the sample. The chain couples TRBV13 to TRBJ2-1; TRBD2 agrees at 8 bases. V dropped 2 bases and J dropped 1; count of bases not matched to a gene: 4. The CDR3 is 16 amino acids. Germline-derived CDR1 and CDR2 are PRHDT and FYEKMQ (reference sequence). CDR3 residues: CASSLRGGSSYNEQFF. CDR3 DNA sequence: TGTGCCAGCAGCTTACGCGGGGGGTCTTCCTACAATGAGCAGTTCTTC.

The table lists this clone with a count of one. The chain recombines TRBV5-1 with TRBJ2-7; maybe TRBD1 (5 bases). Germline CDR1 is SGHRS and CDR2 is YFSETQ. The CDR3 is made up of 13 amino acids. V lost 4 bases and J 1 base, leaving 9 bases between the germline ends. CDR3 nucleotides: TGCGCCAGCAGCCTCAGGGTTTCCTACGAGCAGTACTTC. It specifies CASSLRVSYEQYF.

The CDR3 loop reads CASSLQGAENTIYF. The CDR3 DNA follows: TGTGCCAGCAGTTTACAGGGGGCTGAGAACACCATATATTTT. The genes are TRBV2 and TRBJ1-3; 9 nucleotides agree with TRBD1. V lost 5 bases and J lost 7; bases outside the gene matches: 6. The germline CDR1 and CDR2 sequences are SNHLY and FYNNEI. The CDR3 has 14 residues.

The rearrangement links TRBV4-1 to TRBJ1-3; TRBD1 matches 9 bases. Germline lookup yields CDR1 MGHRA and CDR2 YSYEKL. Trimming cost V 2 bases and J 2 bases; bases outside gene matches: 4. The CDR3 runs to 16 residues. The chain's CDR3 is CASSQSQGATGNTIYF. DNA for the CDR3: TGCGCCAGCAGCCAATCACAGGGGGCGACTGGAAACACCATATATTTT.

This chain links TRBV13 with TRBJ2-7; D unclear. CDR3 size: 13 residues. Trimming took 8 bases from V and 1 from J, leaving 12 bases between them. The germline gives CDR1 PRHDT, CDR2 FYEKMQ (reference sequence). The CDR3 region has the DNA TGTGCCAGCGGAGCCCCCTCTTCCTACGAGCAGTACTTC. Protein product: CASGAPSSYEQYF.